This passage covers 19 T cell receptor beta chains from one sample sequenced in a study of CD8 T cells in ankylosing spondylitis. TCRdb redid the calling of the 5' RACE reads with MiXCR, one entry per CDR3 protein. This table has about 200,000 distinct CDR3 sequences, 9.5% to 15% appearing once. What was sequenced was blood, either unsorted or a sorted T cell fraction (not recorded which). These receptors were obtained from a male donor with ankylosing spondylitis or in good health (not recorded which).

The CDR3 spells CSAGAGTAYNEQFF. The CDR3, as DNA: TGCAGTGCTGGGGCCGGGACTGCCTACAATGAGCAGTTCTTC. The chain employs TRBV20-1 and TRBJ2-1; tentative D call: TRBD2 (6 bases). The CDR3 is 14 amino acids. The V gene's germline CDR1 is DFQATT and CDR2 SNEGSKA (reference sequence). Trimming took 5 bases from V and 2 from J, leaving 13 bases between them.

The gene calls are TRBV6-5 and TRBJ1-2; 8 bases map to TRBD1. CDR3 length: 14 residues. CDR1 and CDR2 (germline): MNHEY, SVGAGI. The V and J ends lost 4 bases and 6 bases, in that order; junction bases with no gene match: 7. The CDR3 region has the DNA TGTGCCAGCAGTTTGACAGGGGTTACTGATGGCTACACCTTC. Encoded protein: CASSLTGVTDGYTF.

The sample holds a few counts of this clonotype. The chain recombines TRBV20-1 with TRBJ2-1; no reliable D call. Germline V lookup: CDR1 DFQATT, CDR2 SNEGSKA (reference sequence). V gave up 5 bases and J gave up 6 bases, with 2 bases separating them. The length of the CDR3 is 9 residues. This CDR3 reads CSALNEQFF. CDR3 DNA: TGCAGTGCTCTCAATGAGCAGTTCTTC.

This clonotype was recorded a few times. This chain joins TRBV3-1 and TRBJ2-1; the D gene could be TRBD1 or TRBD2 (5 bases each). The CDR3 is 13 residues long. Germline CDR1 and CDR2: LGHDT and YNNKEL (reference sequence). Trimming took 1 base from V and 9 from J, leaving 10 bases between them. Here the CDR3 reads CASSQVSGAEQFF. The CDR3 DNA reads TGTGCCAGCAGCCAAGTGTCCGGGGCTGAGCAGTTCTTC.

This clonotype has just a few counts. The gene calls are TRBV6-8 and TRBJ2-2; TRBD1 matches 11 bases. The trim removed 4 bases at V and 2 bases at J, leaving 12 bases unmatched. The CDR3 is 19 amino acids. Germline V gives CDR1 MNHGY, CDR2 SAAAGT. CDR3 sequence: CASSSPSEDRGHNTGELFF. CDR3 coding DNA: TGTGCCAGCAGTTCCCCCTCAGAGGACAGGGGGCATAACACCGGGGAGCTGTTTTTT.

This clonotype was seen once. CDR3 DNA: TGTGCCAGCAGCGTAGGGGGACAGTTGACCGGGGAGCTGTTTTTT. It codes for CASSVGGQLTGELFF. The chain couples TRBV9 to TRBJ2-2; 7 bases are shared with TRBD1. The CDR3 sequence is 15 residues long. Germline V lookup: CDR1 SGDLS, CDR2 YYNGEE. With V trimmed by 0 bases and J by 5 bases, 4 bases remained unmatched.

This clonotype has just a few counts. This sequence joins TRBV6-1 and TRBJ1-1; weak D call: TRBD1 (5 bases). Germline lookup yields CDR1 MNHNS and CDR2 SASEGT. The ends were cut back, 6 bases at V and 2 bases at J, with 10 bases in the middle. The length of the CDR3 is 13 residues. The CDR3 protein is CASRTGGNTEAFF. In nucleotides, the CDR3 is TGTGCCAGCAGGACGGGGGGAAACACTGAAGCTTTCTTT.

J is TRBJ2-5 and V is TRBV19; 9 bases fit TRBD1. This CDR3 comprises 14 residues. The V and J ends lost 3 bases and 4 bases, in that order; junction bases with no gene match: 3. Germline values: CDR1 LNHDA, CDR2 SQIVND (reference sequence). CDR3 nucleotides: TGTGCCAGTAGTATGTGGACAGGGGCAGAGACCCAGTACTTC. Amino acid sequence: CASSMWTGAETQYF. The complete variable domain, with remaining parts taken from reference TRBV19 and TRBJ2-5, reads DGGITQSPKYLFRKEGQNVTLSCEQNLNHDAMYWYRQDPGQGLRLIYYSQIVNDFQKGDIAEGYSVSREKKESFPLTVTSAQKNPTAFYLCASSMWTGAETQYFGPGTRLLVL.

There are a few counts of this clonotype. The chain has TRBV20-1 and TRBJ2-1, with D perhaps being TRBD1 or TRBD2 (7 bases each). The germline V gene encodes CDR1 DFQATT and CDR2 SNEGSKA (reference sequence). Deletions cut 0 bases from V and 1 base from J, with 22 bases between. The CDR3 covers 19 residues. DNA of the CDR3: TGCAGTGCTAGAGATCTTTGGGACCAGGGGGGGCGTTCCTACAATGAGCAGTTCTTC. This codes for CSARDLWDQGGRSYNEQFF.

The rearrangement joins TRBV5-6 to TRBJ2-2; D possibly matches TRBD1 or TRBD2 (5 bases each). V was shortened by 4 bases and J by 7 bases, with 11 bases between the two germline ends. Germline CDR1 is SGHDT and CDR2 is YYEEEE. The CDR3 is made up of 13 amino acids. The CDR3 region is CASSLVGDGELFF. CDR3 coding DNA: TGTGCCAGCAGCCTGGTGGGGGACGGGGAGCTGTTTTTT.

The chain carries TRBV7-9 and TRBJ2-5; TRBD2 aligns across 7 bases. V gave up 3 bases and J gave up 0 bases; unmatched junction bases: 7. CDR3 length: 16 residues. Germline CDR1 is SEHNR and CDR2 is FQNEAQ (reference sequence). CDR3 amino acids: CASSFLKRDHQETQYF. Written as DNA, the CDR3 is TGTGCCAGCAGCTTTCTTAAGCGGGACCACCAAGAGACCCAGTACTTC.

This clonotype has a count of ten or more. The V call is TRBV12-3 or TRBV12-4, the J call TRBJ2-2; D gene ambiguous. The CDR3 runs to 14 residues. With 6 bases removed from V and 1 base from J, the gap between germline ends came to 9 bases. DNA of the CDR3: TGTGCCAGCAGCCCCACCGGGAACACCGGGGAGCTGTTTTTT. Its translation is CASSPTGNTGELFF.

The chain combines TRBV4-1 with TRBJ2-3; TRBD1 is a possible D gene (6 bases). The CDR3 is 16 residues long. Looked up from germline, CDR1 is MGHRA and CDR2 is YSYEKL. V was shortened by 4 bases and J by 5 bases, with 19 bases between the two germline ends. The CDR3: CASSPLRGSMIDTQYF. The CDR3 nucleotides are TGCGCCAGCAGCCCCCTCAGGGGCTCAATGATAGATACGCAGTATTTT.

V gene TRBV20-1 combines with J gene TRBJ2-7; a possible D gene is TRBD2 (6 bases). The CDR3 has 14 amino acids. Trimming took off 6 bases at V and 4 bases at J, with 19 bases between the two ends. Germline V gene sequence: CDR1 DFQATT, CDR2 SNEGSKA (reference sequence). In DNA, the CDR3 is TGCAGTGCCCAGGGACTCCCTCTGGGGTACGAGCAGTACTTC. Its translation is CSAQGLPLGYEQYF.

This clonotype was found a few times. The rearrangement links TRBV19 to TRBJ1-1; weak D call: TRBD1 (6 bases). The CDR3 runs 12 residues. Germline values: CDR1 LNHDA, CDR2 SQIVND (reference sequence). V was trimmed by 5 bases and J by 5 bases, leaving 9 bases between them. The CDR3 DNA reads TGTGCCAGTAGTGCAGGGGCGACTGAAGCTTTCTTT. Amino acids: CASSAGATEAFF.

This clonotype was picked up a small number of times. The CDR3 DNA is TGTGCCAGTTTCAGACAGGGGGCGCGATCGACAGATACGCAGTATTTT. Amino acids: CASFRQGARSTDTQYF. This chain joins TRBV2 and TRBJ2-3; 10 nucleotides align to TRBD1. V gave up 9 bases and J gave up 3 bases; unmatched junction bases: 12. The germline V gene encodes CDR1 SNHLY and CDR2 FYNNEI. CDR3 length equals 16 residues.

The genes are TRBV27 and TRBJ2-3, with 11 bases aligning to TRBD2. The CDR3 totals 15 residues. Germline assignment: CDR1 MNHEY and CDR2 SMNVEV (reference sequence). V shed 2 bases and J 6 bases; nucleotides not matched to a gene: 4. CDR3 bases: TGTGCCAGCAGTTTAAGGCTAGCGGGGGGCGATACGCAGTATTTT. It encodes CASSLRLAGGDTQYF.

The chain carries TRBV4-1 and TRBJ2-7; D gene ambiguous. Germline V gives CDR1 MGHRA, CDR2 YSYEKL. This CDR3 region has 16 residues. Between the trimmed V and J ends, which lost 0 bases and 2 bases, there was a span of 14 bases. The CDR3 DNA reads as TGCGCCAGCAGCCAAGAAACCTCTGGGCTAGCCTACGAGCAGTACTTC. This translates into CASSQETSGLAYEQYF.

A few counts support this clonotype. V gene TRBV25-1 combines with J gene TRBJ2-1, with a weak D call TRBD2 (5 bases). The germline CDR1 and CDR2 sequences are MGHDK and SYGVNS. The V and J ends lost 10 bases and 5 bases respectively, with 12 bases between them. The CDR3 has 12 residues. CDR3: CATDRGDNEQFF. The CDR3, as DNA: TGTGCCACCGACCGGGGAGACAATGAGCAGTTCTTC.